This T cell receptor (beta chain) was captured by sequencing in a study of blood T cell repertoires in COVID-19. Turning to the study itself: The United States, Italy and Spain were the sources of the acute and convalescent COVID-19 samples. The cDNA or gDNA used as material had been derived from T cells, B-cell-depleted T cells, or PBMCs.

Germline lookup yields CDR1 SQVTM and CDR2 ANQGSEA. Losses at the gene ends were 0 bases for V and 5 bases for J; bases not matched to a gene: 4. The CDR3 runs to 14 residues. Study processing details: Scientists estimated how many nucleated cells there were by amplifying reference gene primers. The data were produced by immunoSEQ multiplex PCR, yet TCRdb's version contains in-frame clones alone and is incomplete. Clone size and V and J calls were adopted from that table, with D and trimming inferred from the DNA. This sample has under 200,000 clones; 85% to 90% occur once, and the top ten carry 3% to 4%.

Source material: peripheral blood. The chain links TRBV29-1 to TRBJ2-1; 7 nucleotides align to TRBD2. The source of this sequence is a man between 18 and 29 years old with active or convalescent COVID-19. The CDR3 DNA reads TGCAGCGTTGAAGATCGGGGGGAGGACAATGAGCAGTTCTTC. Amino acids: CSVEDRGEDNEQFF.